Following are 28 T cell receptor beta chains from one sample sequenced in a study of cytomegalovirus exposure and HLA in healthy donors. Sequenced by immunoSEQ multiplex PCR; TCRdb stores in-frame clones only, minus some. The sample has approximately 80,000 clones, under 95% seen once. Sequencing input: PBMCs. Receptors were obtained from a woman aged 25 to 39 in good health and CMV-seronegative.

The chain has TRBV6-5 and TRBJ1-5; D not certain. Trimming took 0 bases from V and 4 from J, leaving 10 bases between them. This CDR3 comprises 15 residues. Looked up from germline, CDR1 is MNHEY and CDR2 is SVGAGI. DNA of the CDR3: TGTGCCAGCAGTTACTCGAAGTACGGGAATCAGCCCCAGCATTTT. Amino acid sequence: CASSYSKYGNQPQHF.

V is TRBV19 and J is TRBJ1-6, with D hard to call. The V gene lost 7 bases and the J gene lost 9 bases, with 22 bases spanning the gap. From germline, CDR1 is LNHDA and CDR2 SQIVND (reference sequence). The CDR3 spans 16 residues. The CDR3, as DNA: TGTGCCAGTAACTCCAACGGCGGAGGTCGGGGTTCACCCCTCCACTTT. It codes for CASNSNGGGRGSPLHF.

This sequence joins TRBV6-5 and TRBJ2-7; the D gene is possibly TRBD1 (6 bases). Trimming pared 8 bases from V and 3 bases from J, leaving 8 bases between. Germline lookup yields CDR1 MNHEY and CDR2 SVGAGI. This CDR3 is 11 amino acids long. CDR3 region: CASQQGYEQYF. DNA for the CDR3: TGTGCCAGCCAACAGGGCTACGAGCAGTACTTC.

In DNA, the CDR3 is TGTGCCAGCAGCCGGTCTAGCGGGTACACAGATACGCAGTATTTT. Its protein is CASSRSSGYTDTQYF. The chain employs TRBV7-2 and TRBJ2-3; 8 nucleotides line up with TRBD2. V dropped 5 bases and J dropped 2; count of bases not matched to a gene: 6. Germline V lookup: CDR1 SGHTA, CDR2 FQGNSA. The CDR3 runs to 15 residues.

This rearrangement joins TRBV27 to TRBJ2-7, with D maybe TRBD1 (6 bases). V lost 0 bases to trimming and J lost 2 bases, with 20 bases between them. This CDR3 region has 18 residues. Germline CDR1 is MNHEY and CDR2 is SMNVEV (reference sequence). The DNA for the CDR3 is TGTGCCAGCAGTTTATCATTGGGGGCCAGGGGCGGAACCTACGAGCAGTACTTC. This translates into CASSLSLGARGGTYEQYF.

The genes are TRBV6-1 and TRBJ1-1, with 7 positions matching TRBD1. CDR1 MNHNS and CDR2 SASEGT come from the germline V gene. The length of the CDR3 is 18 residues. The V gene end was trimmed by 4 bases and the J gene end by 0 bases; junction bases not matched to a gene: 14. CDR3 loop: CASSGTRGSGRMNTEAFF. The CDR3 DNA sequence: TGTGCCAGCAGTGGAACCAGGGGGTCGGGCAGGATGAACACTGAAGCTTTCTTT.

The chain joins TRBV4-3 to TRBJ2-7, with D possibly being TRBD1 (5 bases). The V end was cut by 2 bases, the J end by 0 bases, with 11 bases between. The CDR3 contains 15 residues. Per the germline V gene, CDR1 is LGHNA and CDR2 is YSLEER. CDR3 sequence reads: CASSQSRGGSYEQYF. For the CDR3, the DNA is TGCGCCAGCAGCCAATCAAGGGGTGGCTCCTACGAGCAGTACTTC.

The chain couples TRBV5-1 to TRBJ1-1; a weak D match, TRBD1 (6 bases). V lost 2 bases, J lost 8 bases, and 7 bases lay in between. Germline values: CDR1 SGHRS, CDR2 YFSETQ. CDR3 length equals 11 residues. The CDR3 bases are TGCGCCAGCAGCTTAGGGACAGAAGCTTTCTTT. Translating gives CASSLGTEAFF.

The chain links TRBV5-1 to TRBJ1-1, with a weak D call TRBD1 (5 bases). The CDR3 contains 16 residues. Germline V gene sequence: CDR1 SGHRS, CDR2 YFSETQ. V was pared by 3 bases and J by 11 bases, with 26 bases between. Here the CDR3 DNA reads TGCGCCAGCAGCTCATCTCAGGGAAGGGGCGCGAATTCGGCTTTCTTT. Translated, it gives CASSSSQGRGANSAFF. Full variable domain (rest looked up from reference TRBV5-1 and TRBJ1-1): KAGVTQTPRYLIKTRGQQVTLSCSPISGHRSVSWYQQTPGQGLQFLFEYFSETQRNKGNFPGRFSGRQFSNSRSEMNVSTLELGDSALYLCASSSSQGRGANSAFFGQGTRLTVV.

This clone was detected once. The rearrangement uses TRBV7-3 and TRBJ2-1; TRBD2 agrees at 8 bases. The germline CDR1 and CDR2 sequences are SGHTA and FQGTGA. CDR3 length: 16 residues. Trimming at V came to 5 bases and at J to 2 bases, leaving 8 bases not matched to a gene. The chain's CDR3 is CASSPGTRATYNEQFF. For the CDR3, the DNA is TGTGCCAGCAGCCCCGGGACTAGGGCTACCTACAATGAGCAGTTCTTC. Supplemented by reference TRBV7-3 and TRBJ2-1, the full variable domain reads GAGVSQTPSNKVTEKGKYVELRCDPISGHTALYWYRQSLGQGPEFLIYFQGTGAADDSGLPNDRFFAVRPEGSVSTLKIQRTERGDSAVYLCASSPGTRATYNEQFFGPGTRLTVL.

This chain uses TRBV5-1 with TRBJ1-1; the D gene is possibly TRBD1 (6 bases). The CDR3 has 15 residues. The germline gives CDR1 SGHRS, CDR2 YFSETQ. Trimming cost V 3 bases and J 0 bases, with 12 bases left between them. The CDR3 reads CASSWSTGLNTEAFF. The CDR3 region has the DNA TGCGCCAGCAGCTGGTCAACAGGGCTGAACACTGAAGCTTTCTTT.

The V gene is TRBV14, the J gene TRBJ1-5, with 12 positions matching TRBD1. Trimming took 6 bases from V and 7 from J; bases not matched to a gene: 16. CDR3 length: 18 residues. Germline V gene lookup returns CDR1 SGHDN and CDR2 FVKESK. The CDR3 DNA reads TGTGCCAGCAGTTATCGGGACAGGGGGCAATTCGGAGACCAGCCCCAGCATTTT. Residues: CASSYRDRGQFGDQPQHF.

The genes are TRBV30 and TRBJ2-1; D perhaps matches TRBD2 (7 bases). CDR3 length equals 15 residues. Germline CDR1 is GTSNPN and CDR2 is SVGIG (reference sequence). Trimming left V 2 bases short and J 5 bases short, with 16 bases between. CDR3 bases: TGTGCCTGGAGTAGGGGGGGCCTTAGAGACAATGAGCAGTTCTTC. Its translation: CAWSRGGLRDNEQFF.

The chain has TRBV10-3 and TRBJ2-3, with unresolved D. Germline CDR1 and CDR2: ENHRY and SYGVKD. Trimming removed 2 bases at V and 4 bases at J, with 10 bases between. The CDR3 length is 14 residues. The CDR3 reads CAISEGSGADTQYF. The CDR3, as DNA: TGTGCCATCAGTGAGGGGTCCGGAGCAGATACGCAGTATTTT.

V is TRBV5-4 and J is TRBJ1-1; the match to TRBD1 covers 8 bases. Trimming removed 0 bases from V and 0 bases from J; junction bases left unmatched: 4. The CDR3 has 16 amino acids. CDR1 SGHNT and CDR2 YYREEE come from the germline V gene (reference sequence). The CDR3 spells CASSLGTGRMNTEAFF. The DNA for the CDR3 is TGTGCCAGCAGCTTGGGGACAGGGAGAATGAACACTGAAGCTTTCTTT.

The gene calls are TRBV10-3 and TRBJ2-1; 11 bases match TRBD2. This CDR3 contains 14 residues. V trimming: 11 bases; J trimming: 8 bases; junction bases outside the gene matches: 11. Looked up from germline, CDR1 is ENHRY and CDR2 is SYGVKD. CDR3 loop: CASKVAGGRDEQFF. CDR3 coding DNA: TGTGCCTCAAAGGTAGCGGGAGGGCGGGATGAGCAGTTCTTC.

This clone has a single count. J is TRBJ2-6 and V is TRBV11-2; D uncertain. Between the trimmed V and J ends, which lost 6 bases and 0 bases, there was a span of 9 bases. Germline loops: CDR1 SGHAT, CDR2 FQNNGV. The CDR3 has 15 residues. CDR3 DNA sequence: TGTGCCAGCAGTACAGCTCCCTCTGGGGCCAACGTCCTGACTTTC. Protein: CASSTAPSGANVLTF.

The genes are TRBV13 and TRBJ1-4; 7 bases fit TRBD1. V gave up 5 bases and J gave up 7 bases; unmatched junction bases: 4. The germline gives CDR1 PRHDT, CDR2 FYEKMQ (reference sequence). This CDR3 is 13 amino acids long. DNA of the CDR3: TGTGCCAGCAGCCTGGGACAGAGTGAAAAACTGTTTTTT. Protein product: CASSLGQSEKLFF. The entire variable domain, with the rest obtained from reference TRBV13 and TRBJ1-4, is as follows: AAGVIQSPRHLIKEKRETATLKCYPIPRHDTVYWYQQGPGQDPQFLISFYEKMQSDKGSIPDRFSAQQFSDYHSELNMSSLELGDSALYFCASSLGQSEKLFFGSGTQLSVL.

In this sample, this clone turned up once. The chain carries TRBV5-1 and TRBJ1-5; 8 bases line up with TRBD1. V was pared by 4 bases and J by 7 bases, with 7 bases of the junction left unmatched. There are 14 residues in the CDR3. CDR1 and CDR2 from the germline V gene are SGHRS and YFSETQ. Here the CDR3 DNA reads TGCGCCAGCAGCCCTGACAGGGGTGGACAGCCCCAGCATTTT. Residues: CASSPDRGGQPQHF.

CDR3 in DNA: TGTGCCAGCAGCCCAACCGGGACAGTTAATTCACCCCTCCACTTT. This translates into CASSPTGTVNSPLHF. This chain uses TRBV9 with TRBJ1-6; 7 positions agree with TRBD1. The CDR3 has 15 residues. Germline assignment: CDR1 SGDLS and CDR2 YYNGEE. V dropped 4 bases and J dropped 6; count of bases not matched to a gene: 7. The full variable domain, completed using reference TRBV9 and TRBJ1-6, is DSGVTQTPKHLITATGQRVTLRCSPRSGDLSVYWYQQSLDQGLQFLIQYYNGEERAKGNILERFSAQQFPDLHSELNLSSLELGDSALYFCASSPTGTVNSPLHFGNGTRLTVT.

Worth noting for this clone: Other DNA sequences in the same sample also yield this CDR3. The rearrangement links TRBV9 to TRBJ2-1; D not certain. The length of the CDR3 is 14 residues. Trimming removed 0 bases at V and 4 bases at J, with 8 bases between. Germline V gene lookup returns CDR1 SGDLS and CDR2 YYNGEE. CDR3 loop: CASSVGGTYNEQFF. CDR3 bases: TGTGCCAGCAGCGTAGGAGGTACGTACAATGAGCAGTTCTTC.

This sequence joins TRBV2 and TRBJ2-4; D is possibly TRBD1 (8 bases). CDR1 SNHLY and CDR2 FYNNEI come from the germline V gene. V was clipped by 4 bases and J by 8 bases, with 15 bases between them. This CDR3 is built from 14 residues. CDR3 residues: CASSGGTGGDIQYF. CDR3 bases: TGTGCCAGCAGTGGGGGCACAGGGGGGGACATTCAGTACTTC.

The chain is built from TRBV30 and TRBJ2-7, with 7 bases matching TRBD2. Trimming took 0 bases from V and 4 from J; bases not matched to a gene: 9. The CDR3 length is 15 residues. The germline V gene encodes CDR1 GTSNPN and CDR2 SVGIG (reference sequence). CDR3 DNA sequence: TGTGCCTGGAGTGTGGGGGGGAGAGGGGATTACGAGCAGTACTTC. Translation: CAWSVGGRGDYEQYF.

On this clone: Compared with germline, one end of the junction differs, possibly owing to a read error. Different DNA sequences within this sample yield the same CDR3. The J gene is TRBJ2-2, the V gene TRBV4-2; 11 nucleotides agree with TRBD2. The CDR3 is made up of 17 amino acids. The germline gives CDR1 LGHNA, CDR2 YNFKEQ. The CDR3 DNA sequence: TGTGCCAGCAGCAAAGAACTAGCGGGAGCAAGCCAAGGGGAGCTGTTTTTT. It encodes CASSKELAGASQGELFF.

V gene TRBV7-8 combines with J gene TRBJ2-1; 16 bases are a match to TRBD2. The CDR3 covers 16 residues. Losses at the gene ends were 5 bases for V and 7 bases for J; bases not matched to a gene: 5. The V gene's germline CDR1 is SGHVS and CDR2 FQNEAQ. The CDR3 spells CASSLGLAGGDNEQFF. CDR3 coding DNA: TGTGCCAGCAGCCTGGGACTAGCGGGAGGGGATAATGAGCAGTTCTTC.

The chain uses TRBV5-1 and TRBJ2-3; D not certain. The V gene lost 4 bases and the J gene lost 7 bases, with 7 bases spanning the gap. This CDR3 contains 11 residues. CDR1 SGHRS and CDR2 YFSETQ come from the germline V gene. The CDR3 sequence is CASSTANTQYF. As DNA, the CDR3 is TGCGCCAGCAGCACTGCCAATACGCAGTATTTT.

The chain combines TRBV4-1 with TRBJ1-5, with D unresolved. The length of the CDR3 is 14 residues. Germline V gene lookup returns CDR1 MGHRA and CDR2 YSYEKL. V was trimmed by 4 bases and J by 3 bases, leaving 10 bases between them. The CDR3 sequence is CASSPRTTNQPQHF. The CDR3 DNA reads TGCGCCAGCAGCCCCCGAACAACCAATCAGCCCCAGCATTTT.

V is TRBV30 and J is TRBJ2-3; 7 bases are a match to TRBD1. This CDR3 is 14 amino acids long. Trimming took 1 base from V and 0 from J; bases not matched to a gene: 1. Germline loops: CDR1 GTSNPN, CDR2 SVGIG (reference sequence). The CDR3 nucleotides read TGTGCCTGGAGTGGGACAGGAAGCACAGATACGCAGTATTTT. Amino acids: CAWSGTGSTDTQYF.